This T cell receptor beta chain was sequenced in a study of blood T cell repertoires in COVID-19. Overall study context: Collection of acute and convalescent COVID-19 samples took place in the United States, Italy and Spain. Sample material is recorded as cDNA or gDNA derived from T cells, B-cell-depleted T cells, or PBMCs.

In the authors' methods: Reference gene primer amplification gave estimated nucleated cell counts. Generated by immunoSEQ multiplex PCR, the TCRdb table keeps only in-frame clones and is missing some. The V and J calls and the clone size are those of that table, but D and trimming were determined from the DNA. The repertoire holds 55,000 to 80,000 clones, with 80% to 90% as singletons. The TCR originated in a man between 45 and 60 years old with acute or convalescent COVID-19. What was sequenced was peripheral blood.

Here the CDR3 DNA reads TGTGCCAGCAGCTTAGGTATCAGGGGGCAAAGCACAGATACGCAGTATTTT. Protein sequence: CASSLGIRGQSTDTQYF. The chain couples TRBV7-9 to TRBJ2-3, with 8 bases identical to TRBD1. V lost 1 base and J lost 0; bases outside the gene matches: 6. Germline values: CDR1 SEHNR, CDR2 FQNEAQ (reference sequence). This CDR3 comprises 17 residues.